The 12 T cell receptor beta chains presented below share a single source sample, sequenced in a study of radiation and T cells in renal cell carcinoma (dated by TCRdb to 2018 to 2021). Libraries were built with the immunoSEQ multiplex PCR assay. Here the immuneACCESS table is served through TCRdb, limited to in-frame sequences with V and J called. Missing clones are a known gap in these copies; in checked studies unresolved V genes cover under half, and the rest lacks a known reason. The sample includes roughly 130,000 clones, with about 88% observed a single time. 12% of the sample is held by the ten biggest clonotypes. The time point label, read with the paper, signifies: baseline pretreatment blood. The treatment or condition label of this sample denotes: 15 Gy SBRT to primary tumor, nephrectomy 4 weeks later. The input for sequencing was blood, taken from a patient whose treatment included radiotherapy and nephrectomy. The receptors originated from a woman aged 50 to 65 with renal cell carcinoma.

CDR3 coding DNA: TGTGCCAGCAGCTTGGGAGGGGGCCTCGACACTGAAGCTTTCTTT. Translated: CASSLGGGLDTEAFF. The chain has TRBV5-4 and TRBJ1-1; 7 bases map to TRBD1. Unmatched junction bases numbered 5, after V lost 0 bases and J lost 3 bases. This CDR3 region has 15 residues. Germline V gene data show CDR1 as SGHNT and CDR2 as YYREEE (reference sequence).

This chain uses TRBV2 with TRBJ1-2, with no clear D. The germline gives CDR1 SNHLY, CDR2 FYNNEI. This CDR3 comprises 13 residues. Trimming took off 2 bases at V and 8 bases at J, with 12 bases between the two ends. CDR3 region: CASSEMRERGYTF. CDR3 in DNA: TGTGCCAGCAGTGAAATGAGAGAGAGGGGCTACACCTTC. Variable domain in full (rest from reference TRBV2 and TRBJ1-2): EPEVTQTPSHQVTQMGQEVILRCVPISNHLYFYWYRQILGQKVEFLVSFYNNEISEKSEIFDDQFSVERPDGSNFTLKIRSTKLEDSAMYFCASSEMRERGYTFGSGTRLTVV.

V and J are TRBV5-1 and TRBJ2-1, with 11 nucleotides matching TRBD1. The CDR3 totals 18 residues. Germline CDR1 is SGHRS and CDR2 is YFSETQ. The ends lost 7 bases at V and 0 bases at J; junction bases unmatched: 12. CDR3 loop: CASRRTGGISISYNEQFF. CDR3 DNA sequence: TGCGCCAGCCGCCGGACAGGGGGCATTAGTATCTCCTACAATGAGCAGTTCTTC.

The V call is TRBV7-9, the J call TRBJ2-5; no definite D call. Germline lookup yields CDR1 SEHNR and CDR2 FQNEAQ (reference sequence). V gave up 3 bases and J gave up 4 bases, with 6 bases separating them. The length of the CDR3 is 12 residues. CDR3 bases: TGTGCCAGCAGCTTTGTGGGAGAGACCCAGTACTTC. Its translation: CASSFVGETQYF.

This chain joins TRBV10-1 and TRBJ1-1; 7 nucleotides match TRBD1. The junction had 3 bases not matched to a gene; V was cut back by 4 bases and J by 4 bases. The germline CDR1 and CDR2 sequences are WNHNN and SYGVQD (reference sequence). The CDR3 totals 13 residues. CDR3 sequence reads: CASSARGGTEAFF. The CDR3 DNA reads TGCGCCAGCAGTGCCAGGGGGGGCACTGAAGCTTTCTTT.

The rearrangement uses TRBV7-3 and TRBJ2-2, with TRBD2 matching 12 bases. Trimming at V came to 5 bases and at J to 4 bases, leaving 5 bases not matched to a gene. The CDR3 contains 16 residues. From germline, CDR1 is SGHTA and CDR2 FQGTGA. CDR3 region: CASSLPLAGGTGELFF. The CDR3 nucleotides read TGTGCCAGCAGCCTACCACTAGCGGGGGGCACCGGGGAGCTGTTTTTT.

Only one count was recorded for this clone. The chain links TRBV9 to TRBJ2-6; D not resolved. V was shortened by 3 bases and J by 13 bases, with 11 bases between the two germline ends. CDR3 length equals 12 residues. CDR1 is SGDLS, CDR2 YYNGEE, per germline. DNA for the CDR3: TGTGCCAGCAGCGAGTCCGGCCCAGTCCTGACTTTC. Residues: CASSESGPVLTF.

This clone was seen a handful of times. The V gene is TRBV6-1, the J gene TRBJ1-5; D gene unclear. CDR1 and CDR2 (germline): MNHNS, SASEGT. This CDR3 comprises 14 residues. V was shortened by 8 bases and J by 0 bases, with 11 bases between the two germline ends. CDR3 DNA: TGTGCCAGCGCGTCGGAGTATAGCAATCAGCCCCAGCATTTT. Translating it yields CASASEYSNQPQHF.

CDR3: CASSSQGDTEAFF. Here the CDR3 DNA reads TGTGCCAGCAGCTCTCAGGGGGACACTGAAGCTTTCTTT. The chain carries TRBV7-3 and TRBJ1-1, with TRBD1 matching 7 bases. The CDR3 runs 13 residues. V lost 4 bases and J lost 3; bases outside the gene matches: 2. CDR1 and CDR2 (germline): SGHTA, FQGTGA.

This chain links TRBV28 with TRBJ1-6; unclear D gene. The CDR3 totals 14 residues. Looked up from germline, CDR1 is MDHEN and CDR2 is SYDVKM. Between the trimmed V and J ends, which lost 3 bases and 8 bases, there was a span of 11 bases. The CDR3 sequence: CASSLSDPYSPLHF. The DNA of the CDR3 is TGTGCCAGCAGTTTGTCGGACCCATATTCACCCCTCCACTTT.

The chain uses TRBV15 and TRBJ2-5; D unclear. CDR1 is LNHNV, CDR2 YYDKDF, per germline (reference sequence). Trimming shortened V by 8 bases and J by 0 bases, and 13 bases separated the two germline ends. CDR3 size: 14 residues. The CDR3 region has the DNA TGTGCCACCGACCTCAGGCCAAACCAAGAGACCCAGTACTTC. This translates into CATDLRPNQETQYF.

The sample holds one count of this clone. The chain employs TRBV11-2 and TRBJ1-2; D gene unclear. The germline V gene encodes CDR1 SGHAT and CDR2 FQNNGV. V was clipped by 8 bases and J by 6 bases, with 10 bases between them. This CDR3 comprises 11 residues. DNA for the CDR3: TGTGCCAGCCTGGAAACCCATGGCTACACCTTC. This encodes CASLETHGYTF.